Listed below are T cell receptor beta chains from one sample, sequenced in a study of blood T cell repertoires in COVID-19. Sequenced by immunoSEQ multiplex PCR; TCRdb stores in-frame clones only, minus some. Here the sample spans some 120,000 clones, more than 60% being singletons. Sequenced: peripheral blood. Receptor source: a woman aged 70-85 years with acute or convalescent COVID-19. Both conserved end residues are part of each CDR3. D genes are given only for firm matches. For some rows the clone size is stated as once, few or many, or as a class when expanded; others skip it.

D gene,clone size,V gene,CDR3 protein
TRBD1,few,TRBV5-4,CASSLDRAIHTQYF
NA,once,TRBV12-3/TRBV12-4,CASSRTNRAFF
NA,NA,TRBV7-6,CASSLEARRGPTDTQYF
TRBD2,NA,TRBV27,CASSNLAGGLQETQYF
NA,few,TRBV13,CASSPPLGGGTEAFF
TRBD1,few,TRBV12-3/TRBV12-4,CASSLLTGGRKYF
NA,NA,TRBV9,CASSVVLGHSNQPQHF
NA,many,TRBV5-1,CASSLVMQGNEQYF
TRBD1,NA,TRBV19,CASSTTGTGTYEQYF
TRBD1,many,TRBV28,CASRITGGPSYNEQFF
NA,NA,TRBV5-1,CASSFGEDSKDTGELFF
TRBD2,NA,TRBV6-2/TRBV6-3,CASSYSMTSGREQYF
NA,many,TRBV29-1,CSVDAPKFTMNTEAFF
NA,NA,TRBV11-3,CASSHIWQGSTGELFF
TRBD1,NA,TRBV7-2,CASSSVSTGDKNIQYF
NA,NA,TRBV19,CASSTADSHQETQYF
TRBD2,NA,TRBV3-1/TRBV3-2,CASSLKRLAVGETQYF
NA,NA,TRBV2,CASSEGGGSYNEQFF
TRBD1,NA,TRBV19,CASSPGQGFFGELFF
NA,NA,TRBV5-1,CASSFSLRGSSYEQYF
TRBD1,NA,TRBV10-3,CAISQGAYNSPLHF
NA,NA,TRBV7-2,CASSLEGSIYNEQFF
NA,once,TRBV9,CASGPGGVDTEAFF
NA,NA,TRBV19,CASSISGGTEETQYF
NA,NA,TRBV3-1/TRBV3-2,CASSPLERGLGGANVLTF
NA,NA,TRBV7-6,CASSLGGTTYNSPLHF
NA,NA,TRBV7-8,CASRVGLGEKLFF
NA,NA,TRBV5-1,CASSLDPGGRNSPLHF
NA,NA,TRBV4-1,CASSQVIQSNQPQHF
NA,few,TRBV10-3,CAISDSQVDTEAFF
TRBD1,NA,TRBV6-2/TRBV6-3,CASRYDRGRSYNSPLHF
TRBD1,once,TRBV3-1/TRBV3-2,CASSQKAGGVREKLFF
NA,NA,TRBV15,CATSRGESYEQYF
NA,NA,TRBV7-2,CASSLLPAGNTGELFF
NA,NA,TRBV6-5,CASSYSRGRELFF
NA,NA,TRBV5-1,CASSVTGYFSEAFF
TRBD1,NA,TRBV11-2,CASSRDRGTYEQYF
TRBD1,NA,TRBV29-1,CSVVGAGGNYGYTF
NA,NA,TRBV5-5,CASSSQASNYGYTF
TRBD1,few,TRBV5-1,CASSSGDRGRELSSGNTIYF
NA,NA,TRBV7-2,CASSYWGRGNSPLHF
TRBD1,few,TRBV2,CASSEPDRPSSYEQYF
TRBD1,once,TRBV19,CASTDRAYGYTF
NA,NA,TRBV6-1,CASSEVRSAPLDTQYF
NA,NA,TRBV4-3,CASSLSLATNEKLFF
NA,NA,TRBV7-3,CASSLTGAGELFF
NA,NA,TRBV7-2,CASSLVQGWEKLFF
TRBD1,NA,TRBV29-1,CSVATGAAETQYF
TRBD1,NA,TRBV6-5,CATQTGSFTEAFF
NA,NA,TRBV7-9,CASSLLDLGAEAFF
NA,NA,TRBV30,CAWSTSGWLEQYF
TRBD1,NA,TRBV7-2,CASSLVRQGYGYTF
NA,once,TRBV6-5,CASSYWDNTDTQYF
TRBD2,few,TRBV9,CASSPFGRADTGELFF
TRBD1,NA,TRBV6-1,CASSADRDRGNQPQHF
TRBD1,NA,TRBV7-2,CASSPTRTGPYGYTF
NA,NA,TRBV19,CASSIPGQSFEAFF